These T cell receptor beta chains were read from a single sample in a study of OX40 agonist ivuxolimab in advanced cancers. Sequenced by immunoSEQ multiplex PCR; TCRdb stores in-frame clones only, minus some. The data contain about 130,000 clones, roughly 92% of them seen just once; the ten biggest clones take up about 0.81%. The sequenced sample was CD4+ or CD8+ T cells sorted from blood, obtained in a trial of the OX40 agonist ivuxolimab. The source is an adult with an advanced solid tumor such as melanoma, head and neck, liver or kidney cancer. Both conserved end residues are part of each CDR3. A D gene is named only where the DNA matches it firmly. The size entry is marked missing in some rows and otherwise reads once, few, many or a size class.

abundance	v_gene	d_gene	j_gene	CDR3nt	CDR3aa
.	TRBV27	.	TRBJ1-3	TGTGCCAGCAGTTTCGGGTTGGGTTGCCCAAACGTTGGAAACACCATATATTTT	CASSFGLGCPNVGNTIYF
.	TRBV18	TRBD1	TRBJ2-7	TGTGCCAGCTCAACACAGGGGTACGAGCAGTACTTC	CASSTQGYEQYF
few	TRBV11-2	TRBD1	TRBJ2-5	TGTGCCAGCAGCTATACAGGGGGTGTGGAGACCCAGTACTTC	CASSYTGGVETQYF
.	TRBV9	.	TRBJ2-3	TGTGCCAGCAGCGTAGGGCCGGGCCGGGCAGATACGCAGTATTTT	CASSVGPGRADTQYF
.	TRBV6-4	.	TRBJ1-2	TGTGCCAGCAGTGCCACACCGGGGAGGTTAGGTGGCTACACCTTC	CASSATPGRLGGYTF
.	TRBV5-4	.	TRBJ1-2	TGCGCCAGCAGCCCCCGGTGGAGGGATGGCTACACCTTC	CASSPRWRDGYTF
.	TRBV5-3	TRBD1	TRBJ2-7	TGTGCCAGAAGCCGAATTAGACAGGGGCACTCCTACGAGCAGTACTTC	CARSRIRQGHSYEQYF
.	TRBV27	.	TRBJ1-1	TGTGCCAGCAGTCCATTATCGGCCGGGTTTAACACTGAAGCTTTCTTT	CASSPLSAGFNTEAFF
.	TRBV28	.	TRBJ2-1	TGTGCCAGCACAGCGGTACCCTCCTACAATGAGCAGTTCTTC	CASTAVPSYNEQFF
.	TRBV30	.	TRBJ2-7	TGTGCCTGGAGTGCGGGAGTTTCCTACGAGCAGTACTTC	CAWSAGVSYEQYF
.	TRBV9	TRBD2	TRBJ2-2	TGTGCCAGCAGCCCCCGCATAGCGGGAGGGCCGGGGGAGCTGTTTTTT	CASSPRIAGGPGELFF
.	TRBV28	.	TRBJ2-2	TGTGCCAGCAGAGACTGGGCCGGGGAGCTGTTTTTT	CASRDWAGELFF